A selection of T cell receptor beta chains follows, all from one sample in a study of vaccination and CD4 T cells after COVID-19. Their antigens remain unidentified. TCRdb called the PCR reads again in MiXCR, with one record for every CDR3 protein. The repertoire has 11,000 to 15,000 distinct CDR3 sequences, about 30% of them found once; the top ten carry 22%. The sample taken for sequencing was cultured CD4+ T cells from blood. The origin of the receptors is a human donor with COVID-19. Both conserved end residues are part of each CDR3. The D gene is left open where the match is weak. The size field is filled for only some rows; it gives once, few, many or a size class.

V	J	D	size	CDR3	DNA
TRBV20-1	TRBJ2-5	.	few	CSARSTETQYF	TGCAGTGCTAGGAGCACTGAGACCCAGTACTTC
TRBV7-9	TRBJ1-2	.	few	CASSPGTAAGHQDYGYTF	TGTGCCAGCAGCCCGGGGACTGCCGCTGGTCATCAGGACTATGGCTACACCTTC
TRBV5-1	TRBJ2-7	.	.	CASSLTNYEQYF	TGCGCCAGCAGCTTGACGAACTACGAGCAGTACTTC
TRBV27	TRBJ1-4	.	.	CASSGWGPREKLFF	TGTGCCAGCAGCGGGTGGGGTCCGCGTGAAAAACTGTTTTTT
TRBV7-9	TRBJ1-1	.	few	CASSLSRGANTEAFF	TGTGCCAGCAGCTTAAGTCGGGGGGCCAACACTGAAGCTTTCTTT
TRBV5-1	TRBJ2-2	.	.	CASSFDRFSGELFF	TGCGCCAGCAGCTTTGACAGATTCTCCGGGGAGCTGTTTTTT
TRBV6-1	TRBJ1-2	.	.	CASSVRGNYGYTF	TGTGCCAGCAGTGTTAGGGGGAACTATGGCTACACCTTC
TRBV28	TRBJ2-7	.	.	CASSLTGGASYEQYF	TGTGCCAGCAGTTTAACGGGCGGGGCCAGCTACGAGCAGTACTTC
TRBV12-3/TRBV12-4	TRBJ2-5	.	.	CASRLVGLETQYF	TGTGCCAGCAGGTTGGTCGGGTTGGAGACCCAGTACTTC
TRBV6-5	TRBJ1-1	.	.	CASSYGPSNTEAFF	TGTGCCAGCAGTTATGGGCCGTCGAACACTGAAGCTTTCTTT
TRBV20-1	TRBJ1-2	.	medium-sized	CSAPANPGLPTGGYTF	TGCAGTGCCCCCGCGAACCCGGGACTTCCAACGGGTGGCTACACCTTC
TRBV5-4	TRBJ1-4	.	.	CASSLGQVNEKLFF	TGTGCCAGCAGCTTGGGACAGGTTAATGAAAAACTGTTTTTT
TRBV5-5	TRBJ1-2	.	.	CASRRTGSGGYTF	TGTGCCAGCAGACGGACGGGTTCGGGGGGCTACACCTTC
TRBV4-3	TRBJ2-1	.	.	CASSQEQGRLFF	TGCGCCAGCAGCCAAGAACAGGGGAGGTTGTTCTTC
TRBV27	TRBJ2-7	.	few	CASSPLAGYGEQYF	TGTGCCAGCAGTCCACTTGCAGGTTACGGCGAGCAGTACTTC
TRBV20-1	TRBJ2-3	.	.	CSARSGQGVVDTQYF	TGCAGTGCTAGGAGCGGGCAGGGGGTGGTAGATACGCAGTATTTT
TRBV18	TRBJ1-5	.	.	CASSPRRNDQPQHF	TGTGCCAGCTCACCCCGGCGAAACGATCAGCCCCAGCATTTT
TRBV9	TRBJ1-5	.	.	CASSVAGTGQPQHF	TGTGCCAGCAGCGTAGCGGGGACTGGTCAGCCCCAGCATTTT
TRBV6-5	TRBJ1-2	.	.	CASSFGGSTF	TGTGCCAGCAGTTTTGGTGGCTCCACCTTC
TRBV20-1	TRBJ1-2	.	few	CSASPNTYGYTF	TGCAGTGCTAGTCCCAATACCTATGGCTACACCTTC
TRBV7-6	TRBJ1-5	.	.	CASSFGPNQPQHF	TGTGCCAGCAGCTTTGGGCCGAATCAGCCCCAGCATTTT
TRBV20-1	TRBJ2-6	TRBD2	few	CSARGGTGANVLTF	TGCAGTGCTAGGGGAGGGACTGGGGCCAACGTCCTGACTTTC
TRBV7-2	TRBJ2-1	.	.	CASSVRDTNEQFF	TGTGCCAGCAGCGTCCGGGACACTAATGAGCAGTTCTTC
TRBV27	TRBJ2-2	.	.	CASSLYSGAWGAGELFF	TGTGCCAGCAGTTTATATTCCGGGGCCTGGGGTGCCGGGGAGCTGTTTTTT
TRBV7-8	TRBJ1-4	TRBD1	.	CASSTLQGARANEKLFF	TGTGCCAGCAGCACTCTACAGGGGGCGCGGGCTAATGAAAAACTGTTTTTT
TRBV5-1	TRBJ2-7	.	medium-sized	CASSLLGDYEQYF	TGCGCCAGCAGCTTGTTGGGGGACTACGAGCAGTACTTC
TRBV30	TRBJ1-4	.	.	CAWIPPKLGTNEKLFF	TGTGCCTGGATCCCCCCAAAGCTCGGAACTAATGAAAAACTGTTTTTT
TRBV28	TRBJ1-5	.	.	CASRAGSSIQPQHF	TGTGCCAGCAGGGCAGGGAGTAGTATCCAGCCCCAGCATTTT
TRBV27	TRBJ2-2	.	.	CASKRNTGELFF	TGTGCCAGCAAACGAAACACCGGGGAGCTGTTTTTT